The 31 T cell receptor beta chains in this list originate from one sample, sequenced in a study of Ad26.COV2.S vaccination and SARS-CoV-2 variants. Treatment meaning: approximately 18 received Ad26.COV2.S at low or high dose, single or two shots; 5 received placebo; per-sample allocation not given. It was on day 63 after the first vaccine or placebo injection that samples were taken. Repertoires were generated with immunoSEQ multiplex PCR, while TCRdb's copy carries only in-frame clones and drops some. The repertoire has 350,000 to 550,000 clones, about 91% of them found once; the top ten carry approximately 2.5%. This material consisted of peripheral blood, taken in a trial of Ad26.COV2.S vaccine versus placebo. The origin of the receptors is a person aged 18-60 years who received the Ad26.COV2.S COVID-19 vaccine or a placebo.

The chain employs TRBV6-1 and TRBJ1-6; no clear D gene. This CDR3 has 12 residues. Trimming took off 1 base at V and 8 bases at J, with 3 bases between the two ends. Germline V CDR1 and CDR2: MNHNS, SASEGT. The CDR3 bases are TGTGCCAGCAGTGAAGGATATTCACCCCTCCACTTT. This codes for CASSEGYSPLHF.

J is TRBJ2-1 and V is TRBV24-1, with D perhaps matching TRBD1 or TRBD2 (5 bases each). V dropped 9 bases and J dropped 7 bases, with 9 bases sitting between them. The CDR3 covers 11 residues. Germline CDR1 reads KGHDR; CDR2 reads SFDVKD. For the CDR3, the DNA is TGTGCCACCGCATGGGGGAATGAGCAGTTCTTC. Encoded protein: CATAWGNEQFF.

DNA of the CDR3: TGTGCCAGCAGCTTCCTTCACAGGGGGAACGTCGATGGGGAGTACGTC. Its translation is CASSFLHRGNVDGEYV. The gene calls are TRBV5-5 and TRBJ2-7, with 8 bases fitting TRBD1. The CDR3 consists of 16 residues. V lost 2 bases, J lost 11 bases, and 18 bases stayed unmatched. The germline V gene encodes CDR1 SGHKS and CDR2 YYEKEE (reference sequence).

This clone was seen just once. This rearrangement joins TRBV19 to TRBJ2-1; D is uncertain. Trimming left V 3 bases short and J 3 bases short, with 9 bases between. Germline loops: CDR1 LNHDA, CDR2 SQIVND (reference sequence). This CDR3 is built from 14 residues. The DNA of the CDR3 is TGTGCCAGTAGTATTGGGGTCCTCTACAATGAGCAGTTCTTC. Residues: CASSIGVLYNEQFF.

J is TRBJ2-7 and V is TRBV27, with TRBD1 matching over 9 bases. Germline V gives CDR1 MNHEY, CDR2 SMNVEV (reference sequence). J gave up 5 bases and V 5 bases, and 10 bases lay outside the gene matches. The CDR3 loop spans 15 amino acids. The CDR3: CASSHLGTGNHEQYF. CDR3 coding DNA: TGTGCCAGCAGTCACCTCGGGACAGGGAACCACGAGCAGTACTTC.

This clone was counted only a few times. V is TRBV2 and J is TRBJ2-1, with 11 bases fitting TRBD2. In germline, CDR1 is SNHLY, CDR2 FYNNEI. Trimming at V came to 6 bases and at J to 7 bases, leaving 11 bases not matched to a gene. This CDR3 comprises 16 residues. The CDR3 DNA follows: TGTGCCAGCAGCCAAGAACTAGCGGGAGTTGTTAATGAGCAGTTCTTC. It specifies CASSQELAGVVNEQFF.

The chain uses TRBV5-1 and TRBJ2-5; a weak D match, TRBD1 (5 bases). Between the trimmed V and J ends, which lost 0 bases and 5 bases, there was a span of 14 bases. This CDR3 spans 15 amino acids. The V gene's germline CDR1 is SGHRS and CDR2 YFSETQ. The CDR3 DNA is TGCGCCAGCAGCTTGGCCGACAGCCAAGTGGAGACCCAGTACTTC. Translation gives CASSLADSQVETQYF.

The genes are TRBV5-1 and TRBJ2-5; 12 nucleotides match TRBD2. This CDR3 is built from 17 residues. The V gene end was trimmed by 0 bases and the J gene end by 5 bases; junction bases not matched to a gene: 8. The germline gives CDR1 SGHRS, CDR2 YFSETQ. The CDR3 DNA sequence: TGCGCCAGCAGCTTGGGTCCTAGCGGGAGGGCCAGGGAGACCCAGTACTTC. It encodes CASSLGPSGRARETQYF.

The V call is TRBV7-9, the J call TRBJ2-7; D call uncertain. The CDR3 runs 13 residues. Germline V gene sequence: CDR1 SEHNR, CDR2 FQNEAQ (reference sequence). Trimming cost V 6 bases and J 1 base, with 10 bases left between them. The CDR3 loop is CASSRTLSYEQYF. The CDR3 bases are TGTGCCAGCAGTCGGACCTTGTCCTACGAGCAGTACTTC. Using reference TRBV7-9 and TRBJ2-7 for the parts outside the CDR3, the full variable domain is DTGVSQNPRHKITKRGQNVTFRCDPISEHNRLYWYRQTLGQGPEFLTYFQNEAQLEKSRLLSDRFSAERPKGSFSTLEIQRTEQGDSAMYLCASSRTLSYEQYFGPGTRLTVT.

The rearrangement joins TRBV5-1 to TRBJ1-1; no clear D. The CDR3 runs 14 residues. V lost 4 bases and J 0 bases, leaving 10 bases between the germline ends. The V gene's germline CDR1 is SGHRS and CDR2 YFSETQ. Written as DNA, the CDR3 is TGCGCCAGCAGCATTGAGGGTATGAACACTGAAGCTTTCTTT. It encodes CASSIEGMNTEAFF.

CDR3 amino acids: CASSPQGPHMNTEAFF. The CDR3 bases are TGTGCCAGCAGCCCTCAGGGGCCTCACATGAACACTGAAGCTTTCTTT. This chain joins TRBV7-2 and TRBJ1-1, with D possibly TRBD1 on 6 matching bases. Germline V gene sequence: CDR1 SGHTA, CDR2 FQGNSA. Trimming shortened V by 5 bases and J by 0 bases, and 16 bases separated the two germline ends. The length of the CDR3 is 16 residues.

The rearrangement joins TRBV3-1 (or the pseudogene TRBV3-2) to TRBJ2-1; 13 nucleotides match TRBD2. CDR3 length equals 15 residues. The J segment lost 9 bases and the V segment lost 5 bases, leaving 7 bases of the junction unmatched. Per the germline V gene, CDR1 is LGHDT and CDR2 is YNNKEL (reference sequence). CDR3 sequence: CASSGLAGVESEQFF. For the CDR3, the DNA is TGTGCCAGCAGCGGACTAGCGGGAGTGGAAAGTGAGCAGTTCTTC.

V is TRBV5-1 and J is TRBJ2-1; 9 nucleotides align to TRBD1. The CDR3 runs 14 residues. Unmatched junction bases numbered 2, after V lost 1 base and J lost 6 bases. Germline V gene data show CDR1 as SGHRS and CDR2 as YFSETQ. In nucleotides, the CDR3 is TGCGCCAGCAGCTTGCTGACAGGGGGCAATGAGCAGTTCTTC. The encoded protein is CASSLLTGGNEQFF.

This clone has just one count. The gene calls are TRBV10-3 and TRBJ1-3; weak D call: TRBD1 (6 bases). Germline V CDR1 and CDR2: ENHRY, SYGVKD. The CDR3 spans 17 residues. V was cut by 8 bases and J by 0 bases, with 20 bases left in between. The CDR3 coding sequence is TGTGCCATCTACAGGGACTCCTTAAGAAGCTCTGGAAACACCATATATTTT. It translates to CAIYRDSLRSSGNTIYF.

The chain couples TRBV11-2 to TRBJ2-3, with a tentative D call TRBD2 (5 bases). Trimming took off 1 base at V and 5 bases at J, with 22 bases between the two ends. This CDR3 has 18 amino acids. Germline V lookup: CDR1 SGHAT, CDR2 FQNNGV. CDR3 DNA sequence: TGTGCCAGCAGCTTAGGTAGAGGCCGAGGGTTCTGGGGAGATACGCAGTATTTT. Translation gives CASSLGRGRGFWGDTQYF.

For this clone: This sample includes further DNA sequences coding for the same CDR3. The rearrangement links TRBV30 to TRBJ1-1, with D hard to call. V was cut by 0 bases and J by 1 base, with 9 bases left in between. In germline, CDR1 is GTSNPN, CDR2 SVGIG (reference sequence). This CDR3 comprises 14 residues. The CDR3 loop reads CAWSVPGWNTEAFF. The CDR3 coding sequence is TGTGCCTGGAGTGTACCGGGTTGGAACACTGAAGCTTTCTTT.

This chain connects TRBV27 to TRBJ1-5, with a tentative D call TRBD1 (6 bases). Germline lookup yields CDR1 MNHEY and CDR2 SMNVEV (reference sequence). V was trimmed by 2 bases and J by 7 bases, leaving 18 bases between them. The CDR3 totals 16 residues. The CDR3 is CASSLKGHDIEQPQHF. Here the CDR3 DNA reads TGTGCCAGCAGTTTAAAGGGACACGACATAGAACAGCCCCAGCATTTT.

V is TRBV5-4 and J is TRBJ2-4; D gene unclear. With 3 bases removed from V and 0 bases from J, the gap between germline ends came to 4 bases. CDR1 and CDR2 from the germline V gene are SGHNT and YYREEE (reference sequence). The length of the CDR3 is 13 residues. The CDR3 DNA follows: TGTGCCAGCAGCTCCTTAGCCAAAAACATTCAGTACTTC. Encoded protein: CASSSLAKNIQYF.

This chain uses TRBV11-2 with TRBJ1-6; tentative D call: TRBD1 (5 bases). Germline CDR1 SGHAT, CDR2 FQNNGV. Deletions cut 3 bases from V and 6 bases from J, with 9 bases between. CDR3 length: 14 amino acids. The CDR3 DNA reads as TGTGCCAGCAGCTTCGGACATAGTAATTCACCCCTCCACTTT. Encoded protein: CASSFGHSNSPLHF.

Regarding this clone: Other DNA sequences of this sample code for an identical CDR3. The chain has TRBV7-9 and TRBJ2-2; no reliable D call. The germline V gene has CDR1 SEHNR and CDR2 FQNEAQ (reference sequence). CDR3 length: 13 amino acids. V lost 3 bases and J lost 1, with 3 bases in between. The CDR3 nucleotides read TGTGCCAGCAGCTTCGGGAACACCGGGGAGCTGTTTTTT. It is translated as CASSFGNTGELFF.

With respect to this clone: This sample also contains other DNA sequences that code for the same CDR3. V usage is TRBV18 and J usage is TRBJ1-1; TRBD1 matches 11 bases. Germline assignment: CDR1 KGHSH and CDR2 LQKENI. This CDR3 has 13 amino acids. Unmatched junction bases numbered 0, after V lost 3 bases and J lost 6 bases. The CDR3 is CASSPGQGAEAFF. CDR3 in DNA: TGTGCCAGCTCACCGGGACAGGGGGCTGAAGCTTTCTTT.

V and J are TRBV5-1 and TRBJ1-1, with a tentative D call TRBD1 (5 bases). Per germline, CDR1 SGHRS and CDR2 YFSETQ. Trimming shortened V by 0 bases and J by 8 bases, and 14 bases separated the two germline ends. The length of the CDR3 is 14 residues. As DNA, the CDR3 is TGCGCCAGCAGCTTGGAAGGGGCGAAGGGGGAAGCTTTCTTT. Protein: CASSLEGAKGEAFF.

This clone was observed a few times. The V gene is TRBV4-3, the J gene TRBJ2-3, with a tentative D call TRBD2 (5 bases). The germline CDR1 and CDR2 sequences are LGHNA and YSLEER. Trimming cost V 0 bases and J 5 bases, with 6 bases left between them. The length of the CDR3 is 13 residues. The CDR3 nucleotides are TGCGCCAGCAGCCAAGATCGGGGAGATACGCAGTATTTT. It codes for CASSQDRGDTQYF.

Note on this clone: Other nucleotide sequences from this sample produce the same CDR3. This chain connects TRBV12-3 or TRBV12-4 to TRBJ1-1; D gene ambiguous. V was pared by 3 bases and J by 0 bases, with 5 bases between. The CDR3 sequence is 13 residues long. CDR3 sequence: CASSLIVNTEAFF. In nucleotides, the CDR3 is TGTGCCAGCAGTTTGATAGTGAACACTGAAGCTTTCTTT.

This chain joins TRBV30 and TRBJ2-1; no clear D gene. Per the germline V gene, CDR1 is GTSNPN and CDR2 is SVGIG (reference sequence). The CDR3 extends over 15 amino acids. V was shortened by 0 bases and J by 2 bases, with 11 bases between the two germline ends. The CDR3 DNA follows: TGTGCCTGGAGTGTAGGATCCGCACCCTACAATGAGCAGTTCTTC. As protein: CAWSVGSAPYNEQFF. The full variable domain, rest sourced from reference TRBV30 and TRBJ2-1, is SQTIHQWPATLVQPVGSPLSLECTVEGTSNPNLYWYRQAAGRGLQLLFYSVGIGQISSEVPQNLSASRPQDRQFILSSKKLLLSDSGFYLCAWSVGSAPYNEQFFGPGTRLTVL.

The chain carries TRBV27 and TRBJ2-1; 9 positions match TRBD1. Germline CDR1 and CDR2: MNHEY and SMNVEV (reference sequence). The CDR3 has 19 amino acids. V gave up 5 bases and J gave up 4 bases; unmatched junction bases: 18. CDR3 loop: CASSHLGGAGQGEYNEQFF. CDR3 sequence (DNA): TGTGCCAGCAGTCACCTAGGTGGCGCGGGACAGGGTGAATACAATGAGCAGTTCTTC.

The rearrangement uses TRBV27 and TRBJ2-7; the match to TRBD1 covers 7 bases. The CDR3 extends over 14 amino acids. The germline V gene encodes CDR1 MNHEY and CDR2 SMNVEV (reference sequence). V lost 6 bases to trimming and J lost 1 base; unmatched junction nucleotides: 6. Here the CDR3 reads CASRKDRDSYEQYV. The CDR3 bases are TGTGCCAGCAGGAAAGACAGGGATTCCTACGAGCAGTACGTC.

This clone occurred once. The CDR3 region has the DNA TGTGCCAGCAGCTTAGGCGCAAGCTCCTATAATTCACCCCTCCACTTT. Translating gives CASSLGASSYNSPLHF. The rearrangement uses TRBV7-6 and TRBJ1-6; no clear D gene. CDR1 is SGHVS, CDR2 FNYEAQ, per germline. There are 16 residues in the CDR3. V was cut by 1 base and J by 0 bases, with 7 bases left in between.

The chain links TRBV19 to TRBJ2-7; D is perhaps TRBD2 (6 bases). V was shortened by 3 bases and J by 11 bases, with 17 bases between the two germline ends. This CDR3 spans 13 amino acids. The germline gives CDR1 LNHDA, CDR2 SQIVND (reference sequence). CDR3 sequence: CASSMSGTWRKYF. CDR3 DNA: TGTGCCAGTAGTATGTCTGGGACTTGGAGGAAGTACTTC.

CDR3 sequence reads: CASSRTGQPQHF. The CDR3 nucleotides read TGTGCCAGCAGCCGGACAGGGCAGCCCCAGCATTTT. This sequence joins TRBV4-2 and TRBJ1-5, with 8 bases that match TRBD1. This CDR3 is 12 amino acids long. Looked up from germline, CDR1 is LGHNA and CDR2 is YNFKEQ. Unmatched junction bases numbered 0, after V lost 4 bases and J lost 7 bases.

The chain couples TRBV5-1 to TRBJ1-1, with D tentatively TRBD1 (5 bases). V was shortened by 8 bases and J by 4 bases, with 15 bases between the two germline ends. CDR3 length equals 13 residues. The germline gives CDR1 SGHRS, CDR2 YFSETQ. The CDR3 DNA follows: TGCGCCAGTCGACCCCGTGGGGGCACTGAAGCTTTCTTT. Translation gives CASRPRGGTEAFF.